Listed below are T cell receptor beta chains from one sample, sequenced in a study of T and B cells in COVID-19 patients. Each CDR3 protein gets one entry after TCRdb re-called the multiplex PCR reads with MiXCR. The sample yields 5,500 to 8,000 distinct CDR3 sequences, 30% to 35% seen once. The sample was blood. Source of these receptors: a human donor with active COVID-19. Both conserved end residues are trimmed from each CDR3. Clone size, where shown, is once, few, many, or a class for clones that have expanded.

clone_size	cdr3_length	v_call	j_call	cdr3_aa
medium-sized	14	TRBV29-1	TRBJ2-3	SVVSQGSEGGDTQY
few	12	TRBV6-1	TRBJ1-5	ASSEAGRNQPQH
NA	10	TRBV20-1	TRBJ2-1	VGGYSYNEQF
NA	14	TRBV6-4	TRBJ1-5	ATSDFRDRGGKPQH
medium-sized	15	TRBV19	TRBJ2-5	AISTSRGREAEETQY
NA	12	TRBV7-4	TRBJ1-6	ASSLATGYSPLH
medium-sized	15	TRBV19	TRBJ2-5	ASSIGAGDLYQETQY
medium-sized	14	TRBV5-5	TRBJ2-5	ASSSPRDRGQETQY
NA	19	TRBV18	TRBJ2-3	ASSPLDPSLAGGDNTDTQY
NA	13	TRBV29-1	TRBJ1-5	SVVGKDTGNQPQH
NA	14	TRBV19	TRBJ1-2	ASSGAGTGDLYGYT
few	15	TRBV5-4	TRBJ2-3	ASSFWTSGPSTDTQY
NA	12	TRBV5-1	TRBJ2-7	ASRRTGSSYEQY
few	16	TRBV18	TRBJ2-3	ASSPPGLVAGDTDTQY
NA	9	TRBV20-1	TRBJ1-1	SASTGLEAF
NA	11	TRBV4-3	TRBJ2-3	ASRPSGADTQY
NA	14	TRBV6-5	TRBJ1-2	VSSARQGAIIYGYT
NA	13	TRBV6-6	TRBJ1-6	ASSPAGGQNSPLH
few	13	TRBV27	TRBJ2-5	ASSTYGGAGGTQY
NA	12	TRBV5-4	TRBJ1-6	ASSPTGDHSPLH
medium-sized	12	TRBV6-1	TRBJ2-3	ASSGQTGADTQY
few	13	TRBV6-1	TRBJ1-3	ASRYEGNSGNTIY
NA	11	TRBV19	TRBJ1-1	AVLVGRNTEAF
NA	11	TRBV6-5	TRBJ2-4	ATTAGSKNIQY
medium-sized	11	TRBV6-1	TRBJ2-7	ASRLGTVYEQY
few	11	TRBV12-3/TRBV12-4	TRBJ1-1	ASSLGQNTEAF
NA	11	TRBV7-2	TRBJ1-3	ASSLSRGDTIY
NA	13	TRBV6-5	TRBJ2-5	ASSYGRGRSETQY
NA	10	TRBV6-4	TRBJ2-7	ASSRRGYEQY
medium-sized	9	TRBV19	TRBJ1-1	AARTHTEAF